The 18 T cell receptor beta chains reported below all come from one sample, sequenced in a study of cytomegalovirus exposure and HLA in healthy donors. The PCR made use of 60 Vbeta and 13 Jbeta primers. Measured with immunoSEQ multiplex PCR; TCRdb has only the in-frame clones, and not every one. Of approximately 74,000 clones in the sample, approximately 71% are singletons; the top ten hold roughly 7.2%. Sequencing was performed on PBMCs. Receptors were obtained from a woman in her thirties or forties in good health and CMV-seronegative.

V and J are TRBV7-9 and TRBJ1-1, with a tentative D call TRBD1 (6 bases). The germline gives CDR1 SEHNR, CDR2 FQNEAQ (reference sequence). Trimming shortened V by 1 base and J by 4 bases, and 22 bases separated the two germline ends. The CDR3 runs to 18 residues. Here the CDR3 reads CASSLEAVRNRVGTEAFF. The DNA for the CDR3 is TGTGCCAGCAGCTTAGAGGCGGTACGTAACAGGGTCGGCACTGAAGCTTTCTTT.

CDR3 sequence: CASASGASYEQYF. The CDR3, as DNA: TGTGCCAGCGCTAGCGGGGCCTCCTACGAGCAGTACTTC. The V gene is TRBV28, the J gene TRBJ2-7; 9 bases align to TRBD2. V lost 8 bases and J lost 0; bases outside the gene matches: 2. Germline V CDR1 and CDR2: MDHEN, SYDVKM. The CDR3 covers 13 residues.

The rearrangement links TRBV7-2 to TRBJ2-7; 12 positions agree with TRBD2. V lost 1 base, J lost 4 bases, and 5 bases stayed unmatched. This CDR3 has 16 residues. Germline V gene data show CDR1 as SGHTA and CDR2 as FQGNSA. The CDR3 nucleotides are TGTGCCAGCAGCTTAGGCCTAGCGGGAGGGCCTTACGAGCAGTACTTC. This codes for CASSLGLAGGPYEQYF.

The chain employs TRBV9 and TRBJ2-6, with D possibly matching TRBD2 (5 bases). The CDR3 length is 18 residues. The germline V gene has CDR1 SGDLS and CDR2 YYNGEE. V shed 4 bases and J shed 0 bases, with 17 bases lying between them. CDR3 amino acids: CASSLPRTGPSGANVLTF. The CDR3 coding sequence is TGTGCCAGCAGCCTCCCTCGGACTGGCCCCTCTGGGGCCAACGTCCTGACTTTC.

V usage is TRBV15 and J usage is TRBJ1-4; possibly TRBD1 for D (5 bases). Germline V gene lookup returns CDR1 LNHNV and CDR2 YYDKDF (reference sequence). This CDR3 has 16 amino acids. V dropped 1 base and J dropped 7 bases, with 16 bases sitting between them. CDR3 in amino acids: CATSRAGRQGIEKLFF. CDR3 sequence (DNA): TGTGCCACCAGCAGAGCGGGTAGGCAGGGTATTGAAAAACTGTTTTTT.

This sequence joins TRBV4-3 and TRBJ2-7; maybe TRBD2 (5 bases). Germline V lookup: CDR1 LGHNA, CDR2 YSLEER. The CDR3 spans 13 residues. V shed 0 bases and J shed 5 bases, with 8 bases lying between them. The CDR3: CASSQESGDEQYF. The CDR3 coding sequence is TGCGCCAGCAGCCAAGAGTCCGGGGACGAGCAGTACTTC.

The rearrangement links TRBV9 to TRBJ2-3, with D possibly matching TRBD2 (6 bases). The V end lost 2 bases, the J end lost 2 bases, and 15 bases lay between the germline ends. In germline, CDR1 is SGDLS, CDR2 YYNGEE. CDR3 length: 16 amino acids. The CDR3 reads CASSVRLGAHTDTQYF. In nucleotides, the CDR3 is TGTGCCAGCAGCGTCCGACTAGGAGCACACACAGATACGCAGTATTTT.

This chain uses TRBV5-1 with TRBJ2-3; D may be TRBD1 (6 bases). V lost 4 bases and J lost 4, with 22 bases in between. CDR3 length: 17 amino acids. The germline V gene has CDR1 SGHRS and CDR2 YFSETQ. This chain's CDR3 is CASSPNWPRDIPDTQYF. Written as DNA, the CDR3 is TGCGCCAGCAGCCCAAATTGGCCCCGGGACATCCCAGATACGCAGTATTTT. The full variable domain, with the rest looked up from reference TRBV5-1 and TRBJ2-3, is KAGVTQTPRYLIKTRGQQVTLSCSPISGHRSVSWYQQTPGQGLQFLFEYFSETQRNKGNFPGRFSGRQFSNSRSEMNVSTLELGDSALYLCASSPNWPRDIPDTQYFGPGTRLTVL.

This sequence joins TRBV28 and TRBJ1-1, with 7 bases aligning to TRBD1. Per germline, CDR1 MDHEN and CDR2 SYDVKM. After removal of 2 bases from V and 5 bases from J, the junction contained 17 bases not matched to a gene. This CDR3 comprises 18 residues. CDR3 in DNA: TGTGCCAGCAGTTTACTGAAAAGAAGGCAGGGGGTTGGAACTGAAGCTTTCTTT. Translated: CASSLLKRRQGVGTEAFF.

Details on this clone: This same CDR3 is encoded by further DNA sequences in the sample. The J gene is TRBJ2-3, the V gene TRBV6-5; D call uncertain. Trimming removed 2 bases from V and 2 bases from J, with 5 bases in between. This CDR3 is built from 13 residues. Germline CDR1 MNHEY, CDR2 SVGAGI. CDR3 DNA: TGTGCCAGCAGTTACCGGTCCACAGATACGCAGTATTTT. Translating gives CASSYRSTDTQYF.

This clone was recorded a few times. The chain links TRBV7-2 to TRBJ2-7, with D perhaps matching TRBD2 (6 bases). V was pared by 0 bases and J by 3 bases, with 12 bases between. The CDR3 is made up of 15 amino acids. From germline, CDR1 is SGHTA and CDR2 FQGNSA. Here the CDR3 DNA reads TGTGCCAGCAGCTTAGCATCCACTAGCTACTACGAGCAGTACTTC. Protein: CASSLASTSYYEQYF.

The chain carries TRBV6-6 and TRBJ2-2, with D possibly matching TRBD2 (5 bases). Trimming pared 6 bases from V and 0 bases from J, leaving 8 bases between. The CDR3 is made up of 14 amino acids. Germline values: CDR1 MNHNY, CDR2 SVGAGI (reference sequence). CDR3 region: CASSSGPNTGELFF. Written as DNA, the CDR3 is TGTGCCAGCAGCAGCGGACCGAACACCGGGGAGCTGTTTTTT.

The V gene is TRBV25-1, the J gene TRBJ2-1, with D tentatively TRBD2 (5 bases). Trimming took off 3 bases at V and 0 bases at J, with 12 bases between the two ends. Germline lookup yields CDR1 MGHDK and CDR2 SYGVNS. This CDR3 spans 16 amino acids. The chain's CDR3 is CASSEEDPSSYNEQFF. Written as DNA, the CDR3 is TGTGCCAGCAGTGAGGAGGACCCCAGCTCCTACAATGAGCAGTTCTTC.

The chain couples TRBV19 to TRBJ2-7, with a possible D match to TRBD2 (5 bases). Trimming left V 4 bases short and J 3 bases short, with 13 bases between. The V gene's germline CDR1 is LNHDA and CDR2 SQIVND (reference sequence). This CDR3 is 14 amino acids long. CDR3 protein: CASSTSDWDYEQYF. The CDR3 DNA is TGTGCCAGTAGTACCTCGGACTGGGACTACGAGCAGTACTTC.

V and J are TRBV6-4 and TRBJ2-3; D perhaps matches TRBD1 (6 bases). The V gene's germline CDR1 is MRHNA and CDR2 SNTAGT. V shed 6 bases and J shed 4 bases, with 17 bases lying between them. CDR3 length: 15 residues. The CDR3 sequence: CASRPQGEGSDTQYF. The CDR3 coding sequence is TGTGCCAGCAGACCACAGGGAGAAGGATCAGATACGCAGTATTTT.

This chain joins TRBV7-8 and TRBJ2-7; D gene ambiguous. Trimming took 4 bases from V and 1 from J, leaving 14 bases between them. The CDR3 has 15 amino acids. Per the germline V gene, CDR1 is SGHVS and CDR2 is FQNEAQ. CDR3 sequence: CASSYYGGSSYEQYF. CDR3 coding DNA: TGTGCCAGCAGCTACTACGGCGGATCTTCCTACGAGCAGTACTTC.

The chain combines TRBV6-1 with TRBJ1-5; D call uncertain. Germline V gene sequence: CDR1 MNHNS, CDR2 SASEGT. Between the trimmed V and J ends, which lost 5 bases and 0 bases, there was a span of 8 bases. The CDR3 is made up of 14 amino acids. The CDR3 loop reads CASSFLYSNQPQHF. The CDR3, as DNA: TGTGCCAGCAGTTTTCTTTATAGCAATCAGCCCCAGCATTTT.

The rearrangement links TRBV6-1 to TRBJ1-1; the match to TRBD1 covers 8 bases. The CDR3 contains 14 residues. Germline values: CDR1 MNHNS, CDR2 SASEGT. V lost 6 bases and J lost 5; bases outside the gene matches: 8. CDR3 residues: CASSPTGEGTEAFF. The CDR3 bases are TGTGCCAGCAGCCCGACAGGGGAGGGAACTGAAGCTTTCTTT.